This T cell receptor beta chain was captured in a study of memory B cells and T cells in multiple sclerosis. General study results and limits: Compartments had unequal clone-set sizes, affecting shared clonotype counts.

TCRdb keeps only in-frame clones here, not all; method: immunoSEQ multiplex PCR. Of 30,000 or so clones in the sample, about 82% were seen once. Germline values: CDR1 SNHLY, CDR2 FYNNEI. J gave up 4 bases and V 4 bases, and 5 bases lay outside the gene matches. The CDR3 contains 16 residues. After stimulus-free culture, autoproliferating CFSE-dim and non-proliferating CFSE-high T cells were sequenced separately. Roughly 5x10^7 CFSE-labeled PBMCs were cultured less than nine days unstimulated, then replicate wells were pooled. CFSE at around 0.51 uM labeled the PBMCs, which were then cultured unstimulated. As for this clone: Its cognate antigen is unknown.

The sequencing input was PBMCs from blood kept in culture. This TCR was sampled from a human donor with multiple sclerosis. V is TRBV2 and J is TRBJ2-3; 13 nucleotides agree with TRBD2. The CDR3 nucleotides are TGTGCCAGCAGTGTCACTAGCGGGGGGGCTGCAGATACGCAGTATTTT. Translating it yields CASSVTSGGAADTQYF.